What follows are 8 T cell receptor beta chains derived from one specimen sequenced in a study of blood T cells in healthy people across ages. Next came a second PCR, run for about 7 to 12 cycles, which used a sample-barcoded 5' primer along with a J-beta primer mix. TCRdb redid the calling of the 5' RACE reads with MiXCR, one entry per CDR3 protein. The sample consists of about 570,000 distinct CDR3 sequences, approximately 27% of them appearing once. The sample comprised blood. These receptors came from an older woman in good health.

This rearrangement joins TRBV2 to TRBJ1-1, with TRBD1 identical over 8 bases. Trimming took 6 bases from V and 4 from J; bases not matched to a gene: 4. CDR1 and CDR2 from the germline V gene are SNHLY and FYNNEI. The CDR3 extends over 13 amino acids. CDR3 sequence (DNA): TGTGCCAGCAGCTTTGGACAGGGCACTGAAGCTTTCTTT. It translates to CASSFGQGTEAFF.

The chain links TRBV15 to TRBJ1-1, with D maybe TRBD1 (6 bases). Trimming shortened V by 3 bases and J by 5 bases, and 13 bases separated the two germline ends. CDR1 is LNHNV and CDR2 is YYDKDF in the germline V gene (reference sequence). CDR3 size: 14 residues. CDR3 region: CATSRTGGATEAFF. In nucleotides, the CDR3 is TGTGCCACCAGCAGGACTGGGGGCGCGACTGAAGCTTTCTTT.

This clonotype was found a few times. The J gene is TRBJ2-2, the V gene TRBV14; TRBD2 matches at 15 bases. Per the germline V gene, CDR1 is SGHDN and CDR2 is FVKESK. CDR3 size: 15 residues. Unmatched junction bases numbered 0, after V lost 5 bases and J lost 5 bases. The CDR3, as DNA: TGTGCCAGCAGCGGGACTAGCGGGAGGACCGGGGAGCTGTTTTTT. Amino acid sequence: CASSGTSGRTGELFF.

A few counts support this clonotype. The chain carries TRBV4-3 and TRBJ2-7; a possible D gene is TRBD2 (5 bases). The germline V gene has CDR1 LGHNA and CDR2 YSLEER. This CDR3 is built from 17 residues. V dropped 0 bases and J dropped 0 bases, with 15 bases sitting between them. The CDR3 sequence is CASSQDLIRTGSYEQYF. The CDR3 bases are TGCGCCAGCAGCCAAGATCTAATTAGGACTGGCTCCTACGAGCAGTACTTC.

The J gene is TRBJ2-3, the V gene TRBV27; 10 bases align to TRBD1. V lost 5 bases to trimming and J lost 5 bases; unmatched junction nucleotides: 10. CDR1 is MNHEY and CDR2 is SMNVEV in the germline V gene (reference sequence). The CDR3 is 16 amino acids. The CDR3 coding sequence is TGTGCCAGCAGTCCCCGAGACAGGGGGCATGTAGATACGCAGTATTTT. The encoded protein is CASSPRDRGHVDTQYF.

V usage is TRBV9 and J usage is TRBJ2-7, with D maybe TRBD1 (6 bases). Germline CDR1 reads SGDLS; CDR2 reads YYNGEE. Trimming left V 0 bases short and J 3 bases short, with 25 bases between. There are 19 residues in the CDR3. For the CDR3, the DNA is TGTGCCAGCAGCGTAGAGATCCCCCCGAGGGGGAAACTCGGCTACGAGCAGTACTTC. It translates to CASSVEIPPRGKLGYEQYF.

CDR3 protein: CASSRSALNTEAFF. CDR3 sequence (DNA): TGTGCCAGCAGTCGCAGTGCCCTCAACACTGAAGCTTTCTTT. The chain links TRBV3-1 to TRBJ1-1; the D is unclear. This CDR3 region has 14 residues. The V gene's germline CDR1 is LGHDT and CDR2 YNNKEL (reference sequence). V lost 6 bases, J lost 2 bases, and 13 bases lay in between.

As DNA, the CDR3 is TGCGCCAGCAGCTTGTCGGCAGCACAAGAGACCCAGTACTTC. Its translation: CASSLSAAQETQYF. The chain couples TRBV5-1 to TRBJ2-5, with D unclear. This CDR3 comprises 14 residues. Looked up from germline, CDR1 is SGHRS and CDR2 is YFSETQ. Trimming removed 1 base from V and 2 bases from J, with 9 bases in between. Full variable domain (outside the CDR3, taken from reference TRBV5-1 and TRBJ2-5): KAGVTQTPRYLIKTRGQQVTLSCSPISGHRSVSWYQQTPGQGLQFLFEYFSETQRNKGNFPGRFSGRQFSNSRSEMNVSTLELGDSALYLCASSLSAAQETQYFGPGTRLLVL.